This T cell receptor beta chain was sequenced in a study of T cell responses to AZD1222 COVID-19 vaccine. Study information: Some second doses came at about 4 weeks and others at about 12 weeks; these were pooled.

Here immunoSEQ multiplex PCR was the method, and the copy in TCRdb shows in-frame clones only, minus some. This sample has 200,000 or so clones, with just under 90% found just once. Study-wide results and limits: Donors skewed white British and female; clonal diversity was possibly underestimated.

Comments on this clone: Its antigen is still unknown.

Germline loops: CDR1 SGHAT, CDR2 FQNNGV. Trimming cost V 1 base and J 2 bases, with 8 bases left between them. The CDR3 runs to 14 residues. The sample in question was peripheral blood, obtained on day 0 of AZD1222 vaccination. V is TRBV11-2 and J is TRBJ2-5; either TRBD1 or TRBD2 may fit D (5 bases each). This clonotype originated in an adult in good health. CDR3 bases: TGTGCCAGCAGCTTAGGCTGGGGGCAAGAGACCCAGTACTTC. Its protein is CASSLGWGQETQYF.